The present T cell receptor (beta chain) was sequenced within a study of beta chain features in type 1 diabetes. The study, taken as a whole, reports: HLA influence on TCRB rearrangement stayed unresolved here.

Germline V lookup: CDR1 KGHSH, CDR2 LQKENI. CDR3 length: 16 residues. Trimming cost V 2 bases and J 0 bases, with 13 bases left between them. Expressed TCRB transcripts got sequenced, as all isolated RNA was reverse transcribed. The method was immunoSEQ multiplex PCR; TCRdb's version includes in-frame clones alone and lacks a portion of them. The table lists about 140,000 clones, roughly 10% of them singletons. This clone was counted a few times. Antigen: not known. Researchers reported sorting CD4+ naive, central memory, regulatory and stem cell-like memory cells via CD45RO/CCR7/CD25/CD127/CD95/CD27. Without exception, sorted populations had purity beyond 98%.

This TCR was recovered from a woman in her thirties or forties in good health. What was sequenced was central memory CD4+ T cells from blood. V is TRBV18 and J is TRBJ1-2, with D tentatively TRBD1 (5 bases). CDR3 in amino acids: CASSPIATAPNYGYTF. For the CDR3, the DNA is TGTGCCAGCTCACCAATCGCGACAGCTCCTAACTATGGCTACACCTTC.